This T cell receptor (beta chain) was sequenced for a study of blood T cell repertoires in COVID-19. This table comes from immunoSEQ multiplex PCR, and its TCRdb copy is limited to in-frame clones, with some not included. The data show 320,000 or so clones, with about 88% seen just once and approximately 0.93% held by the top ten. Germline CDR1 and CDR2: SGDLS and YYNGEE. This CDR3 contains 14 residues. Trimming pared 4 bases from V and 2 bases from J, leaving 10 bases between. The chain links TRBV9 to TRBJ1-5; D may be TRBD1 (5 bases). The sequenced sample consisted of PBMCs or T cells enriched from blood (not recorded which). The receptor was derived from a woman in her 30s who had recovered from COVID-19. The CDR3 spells CASSSGGGNQPQHF. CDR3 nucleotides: TGTGCCAGCAGCTCGGGAGGGGGCAATCAGCCCCAGCATTTT. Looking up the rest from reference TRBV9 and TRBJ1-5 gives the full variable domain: DSGVTQTPKHLITATGQRVTLRCSPRSGDLSVYWYQQSLDQGLQFLIQYYNGEERAKGNILERFSAQQFPDLHSELNLSSLELGDSALYFCASSSGGGNQPQHFGDGTRLSIL.